The T cell receptor (beta chain) under discussion was sequenced for a study of shared clonotypes between healthy human individuals. Germline values: CDR1 SGHDT, CDR2 YYEEEE. The CDR3 is 10 residues long. With 2 bases removed from V and 5 bases from J, the gap between germline ends came to 2 bases. The deep-level immunoSEQ assay was used. Unsorted PBMC DNA went through sequencing on ten immunoSEQ deep assay plates. TCRdb's table, derived via immunoSEQ multiplex PCR, lists solely in-frame clones and lacks some. The table records hundreds of thousands of clones, about four fifths of them present only once.

Sample: PBMCs. The chain uses TRBV5-6 and TRBJ2-7, with D unclear. This clonotype was obtained from a woman aged 40 to 49 in good health. Some clones in this sample may be carry-over from other donors' samples. The CDR3 protein is CASSFDEQYF. DNA of the CDR3: TGTGCCAGCAGCTTCGACGAGCAGTACTTC.